A single sample gave rise to the 29 T cell receptor beta chains below, sequenced in a study of blood T cell repertoires in COVID-19 (dated by TCRdb to 2019 to 2021). Libraries were built with the immunoSEQ multiplex PCR assay. This immuneACCESS table, as held by TCRdb, lists in-frame sequences with V and J called but not all clones. Of the missing ones, under half trace to an unresolved V gene in checked studies; the others have no known cause. In all, the sample holds under 150,000 clones, and roughly 84% of those were seen once. The top ten clonotypes cover 5% to 7% of the sample. The sample was PBMCs or T cells enriched from blood (not recorded which). These receptors came from a woman between 45 and 60 years old who had been exposed to COVID-19.

This clone was seen more than once but under ten times. The V and J genes are TRBV7-2 and TRBJ1-2; possible D gene TRBD1, 6 bases. Germline V gene lookup returns CDR1 SGHTA and CDR2 FQGNSA. Trimming took 5 bases from V and 3 from J, leaving 13 bases between them. The CDR3 totals 14 residues. CDR3 loop: CASSRGDRYYGYTF. CDR3 coding DNA: TGTGCCAGCAGCCGGGGTGACAGGTACTATGGCTACACCTTC.

V and J are TRBV2 and TRBJ2-1, with 9 bases that match TRBD2. V lost 4 bases to trimming and J lost 7 bases; unmatched junction nucleotides: 8. Germline CDR1 SNHLY, CDR2 FYNNEI. The CDR3 is 15 residues long. The CDR3 is CASSAGTSPGNEQFF. CDR3 in DNA: TGTGCCAGCAGTGCCGGGACTAGCCCCGGGAATGAGCAGTTCTTC.

V usage is TRBV3-1 (or the pseudogene TRBV3-2) and J usage is TRBJ1-2; perhaps TRBD1 as D (5 bases). Per the germline V gene, CDR1 is LGHDT and CDR2 is YNNKEL (reference sequence). The ends were cut back, 6 bases at V and 6 bases at J, with 20 bases in the middle. This CDR3 has 15 amino acids. This chain's CDR3 is CASRPTTDSRDGYTF. The CDR3 DNA is TGTGCCAGCAGACCCACCACCGACAGCCGCGATGGCTACACCTTC.

The V and J genes are TRBV5-6 and TRBJ2-1; D unclear. V was pared by 0 bases and J by 10 bases, with 14 bases between. CDR1 is SGHDT and CDR2 is YYEEEE in the germline V gene. This CDR3 comprises 14 residues. The CDR3 sequence: CASSLEARVGEQFF. As DNA, the CDR3 is TGTGCCAGCAGCTTGGAAGCCCGGGTAGGAGAGCAGTTCTTC.

The CDR3 loop reads CASSSSGAGGSKPQHF. The DNA for the CDR3 is TGTGCCAGCAGTTCCTCGGGAGCGGGGGGATCCAAGCCCCAGCATTTT. The chain joins TRBV28 to TRBJ1-5, with D perhaps matching TRBD1 (5 bases). The germline V gene has CDR1 MDHEN and CDR2 SYDVKM. V shed 4 bases and J shed 8 bases, with 21 bases lying between them. The CDR3 is 16 amino acids.

The V call is TRBV7-9, the J call TRBJ2-3; D is possibly TRBD2 (5 bases). Trimming pared 5 bases from V and 2 bases from J, leaving 17 bases between. Looked up from germline, CDR1 is SEHNR and CDR2 is FQNEAQ (reference sequence). This CDR3 region has 16 residues. CDR3 region: CASSQEGPGFTDTQYF. The DNA of the CDR3 is TGTGCCAGCAGCCAAGAAGGACCGGGATTCACAGATACGCAGTATTTT.

The chain combines TRBV13 with TRBJ2-2; 10 nucleotides align to TRBD2. Germline V gene data show CDR1 as PRHDT and CDR2 as FYEKMQ (reference sequence). Germline trimming cut 2 bases from V and 6 bases from J; bases unmatched to any gene: 9. This CDR3 is built from 17 residues. The CDR3 is CASSLFTSGRAPGELFF. DNA for the CDR3: TGTGCCAGCAGCTTATTTACAAGCGGGAGGGCCCCCGGGGAGCTGTTTTTT.

This rearrangement joins TRBV4-1 to TRBJ1-3, with D possibly TRBD1 on 5 matching bases. CDR3 length equals 16 residues. Trimming took off 1 base at V and 7 bases at J, with 17 bases between the two ends. Per the germline V gene, CDR1 is MGHRA and CDR2 is YSYEKL. In DNA form, the CDR3 reads TGCGCCAGCAGCCAAGGTTTGACAGCGCTCGGGAACACCATATATTTT. Translating gives CASSQGLTALGNTIYF.

This chain joins TRBV10-3 and TRBJ1-2; D may be TRBD1 (6 bases). The CDR3 consists of 13 residues. Germline V gene sequence: CDR1 ENHRY, CDR2 SYGVKD. V was cut by 4 bases and J by 6 bases, with 12 bases left in between. In DNA form, the CDR3 reads TGTGCCATCAGTGGTGTAACAGGGAATGGCTACACCTTC. Protein product: CAISGVTGNGYTF.

This clone has just one count. The CDR3 here is CASSPGTGRQETQYF. The CDR3, as DNA: TGTGCCAGTAGCCCCGGGACAGGGAGACAAGAGACCCAGTACTTC. V is TRBV19 and J is TRBJ2-5; 9 nucleotides align to TRBD1. Germline trimming cut 6 bases from V and 2 bases from J; bases unmatched to any gene: 7. The CDR3 runs to 15 residues. From germline, CDR1 is LNHDA and CDR2 SQIVND (reference sequence).

The rearrangement links TRBV15 to TRBJ1-4, with D possibly TRBD1 on 5 matching bases. V lost 2 bases to trimming and J lost 8 bases, with 15 bases between them. This CDR3 has 15 amino acids. CDR1 and CDR2 (germline): LNHNV, YYDKDF (reference sequence). CDR3 amino acids: CATSRLKGVEEKLFF. For the CDR3, the DNA is TGTGCCACCAGCAGACTCAAAGGGGTAGAGGAAAAACTGTTTTTT.

This clone was seen a single time. CDR3 protein: CASSFGSGSYNEQFF. Written as DNA, the CDR3 is TGCGCCAGCAGCTTTGGCAGTGGCTCCTACAATGAGCAGTTCTTC. This rearrangement joins TRBV5-1 to TRBJ2-1; D gene unclear. V shed 2 bases and J shed 0 bases, with 9 bases lying between them. The CDR3 covers 15 residues. CDR1 and CDR2 from the germline V gene are SGHRS and YFSETQ.

The chain joins TRBV5-1 to TRBJ2-3; maybe TRBD1 (6 bases). Germline values: CDR1 SGHRS, CDR2 YFSETQ. Trimming took 1 base from V and 3 from J, leaving 18 bases between them. The CDR3 has 17 residues. This CDR3 is CASSLNGQGWETDTQYF. CDR3 DNA sequence: TGCGCCAGCAGCTTGAATGGGCAGGGGTGGGAAACAGATACGCAGTATTTT.

V gene TRBV28 combines with J gene TRBJ2-7, with D unresolved. Trimming pared 6 bases from V and 2 bases from J, leaving 14 bases between. CDR3 length: 14 residues. In germline, CDR1 is MDHEN, CDR2 SYDVKM. The CDR3 bases are TGTGCCAGCAGCAGGAACGGCCCCGCCTACGAGCAGTACTTC. Translation gives CASSRNGPAYEQYF.

This clone was detected once. V gene TRBV7-9 combines with J gene TRBJ2-1; possible D gene TRBD1, 5 bases. The CDR3 totals 16 residues. The germline V and J ends were trimmed by 6 bases and 5 bases, with 20 bases remaining between them. CDR1 SEHNR and CDR2 FQNEAQ come from the germline V gene (reference sequence). The CDR3 DNA reads TGTGCCAGCAGAAACCTAGGGGTGGGCGTGAACAATGAGCAGTTCTTC. Translation gives CASRNLGVGVNNEQFF.

The CDR3 protein is CASSGPIAHTPYNEQFF. The DNA of the CDR3 is TGTGCCAGCAGTGGACCGATAGCGCATACTCCCTACAATGAGCAGTTCTTC. V gene TRBV6-1 combines with J gene TRBJ2-1, with a weak D call TRBD2 (5 bases). This CDR3 spans 17 amino acids. Trimming took off 4 bases at V and 2 bases at J, with 18 bases between the two ends. CDR1 MNHNS and CDR2 SASEGT come from the germline V gene.

The chain employs TRBV6-5 and TRBJ1-4; D remains ambiguous. With 6 bases removed from V and 8 bases from J, the gap between germline ends came to 16 bases. Germline CDR1 is MNHEY and CDR2 is SVGAGI. This CDR3 region has 14 residues. In DNA, the CDR3 is TGTGCCAGCAGCAAGACAACCTTGGGCGAAAAACTGTTTTTT. This codes for CASSKTTLGEKLFF.

V gene TRBV5-4 combines with J gene TRBJ2-7, with a weak D call TRBD2 (5 bases). Germline V gene data show CDR1 as SGHNT and CDR2 as YYREEE (reference sequence). The length of the CDR3 is 15 residues. V lost 3 bases to trimming and J lost 6 bases, with 19 bases between them. CDR3 DNA: TGTGCCAGCAGCTCACCTGAGGGAATCGGCCGCGAGCAGTACTTC. Amino acids: CASSSPEGIGREQYF.

This chain links TRBV5-1 with TRBJ1-3; tentative D call: TRBD1 (5 bases). V lost 4 bases to trimming and J lost 4 bases, with 9 bases between them. Germline loops: CDR1 SGHRS, CDR2 YFSETQ. The CDR3 is 13 residues long. The CDR3 DNA reads TGCGCCAGCAGCGGGACTCCCGGAAACACCATATATTTT. Amino acids: CASSGTPGNTIYF.

This clone was seen a few times. The junction and the germline gene differ at one end; a read error may be behind it. The chain employs TRBV4-2 and TRBJ1-5; TRBD1 matches at 10 bases. The CDR3 extends over 14 amino acids. Germline V lookup: CDR1 LGHNA, CDR2 YNFKEQ. CDR3 in amino acids: CASSPTGGNQPQHF. CDR3 nucleotides: TGTGCCAGCAGCCCGACAGGGGGCAACCAGCCCCAGCATTTT.

Many counts were recorded for this clone. CDR3 in amino acids: CSASETATNEKLFF. The CDR3 region has the DNA TGCAGTGCTAGTGAGACAGCAACTAATGAAAAACTGTTTTTT. The chain couples TRBV20-1 to TRBJ1-4; tentative D call: TRBD1 (5 bases). V was cut by 3 bases and J by 0 bases, with 8 bases left in between. The germline V gene encodes CDR1 DFQATT and CDR2 SNEGSKA (reference sequence). The CDR3 totals 14 residues.

The chain combines TRBV9 with TRBJ2-7; TRBD2 matches 10 bases. The CDR3 is 17 amino acids. The J segment lost 6 bases and the V segment lost 4 bases, leaving 16 bases of the junction unmatched. The V gene's germline CDR1 is SGDLS and CDR2 YYNGEE. The CDR3 protein is CASSSNIAGGIGGEQYF. The CDR3 DNA is TGTGCCAGCAGCTCGAACATAGCGGGAGGCATAGGAGGCGAGCAGTACTTC. Combining the CDR3 with reference TRBV9 and TRBJ2-7 gives the whole variable domain DSGVTQTPKHLITATGQRVTLRCSPRSGDLSVYWYQQSLDQGLQFLIQYYNGEERAKGNILERFSAQQFPDLHSELNLSSLELGDSALYFCASSSNIAGGIGGEQYFGPGTRLTVT.

V usage is TRBV7-2 and J usage is TRBJ1-2, with D unresolved. The germline V gene has CDR1 SGHTA and CDR2 FQGNSA. The CDR3 extends over 14 amino acids. The V end was cut by 5 bases, the J end by 4 bases, with 14 bases between. CDR3 coding DNA: TGTGCCAGCAGCCGCGGGCCCGGCACCTATGGCTACACCTTC. It yields the protein CASSRGPGTYGYTF.

This clone came up once. The rearrangement links TRBV6-4 to TRBJ2-3, with 13 nucleotides matching TRBD2. CDR1 MRHNA and CDR2 SNTAGT come from the germline V gene. Trimming cost V 0 bases and J 4 bases; bases outside gene matches: 1. This CDR3 comprises 16 residues. As DNA, the CDR3 is TGTGCCAGCAGTGACTCCGGGACTAGCGGGGCAGATACGCAGTATTTT. It specifies CASSDSGTSGADTQYF.

The chain joins TRBV11-1 to TRBJ2-1; D gene unclear. CDR1 and CDR2 from the germline V gene are SGHAT and FQDESV (reference sequence). V lost 2 bases and J 4 bases, leaving 12 bases between the germline ends. The CDR3 consists of 15 residues. CDR3 sequence: CASSLWAGSYNEQFF. As DNA, the CDR3 is TGTGCCAGCAGCTTATGGGCCGGCAGTTACAATGAGCAGTTCTTC.

This clone occurred once. The DNA of the CDR3 is TGTGCCAGTTTAAAAGGGGTTGACACTGAAGCTTTCTTT. Protein: CASLKGVDTEAFF. The chain uses TRBV12-3 or TRBV12-4 and TRBJ1-1; the D gene is possibly TRBD1 (5 bases). CDR3 length: 13 residues. V gave up 9 bases and J gave up 3 bases, with 14 bases separating them.

V is TRBV27 and J is TRBJ2-2; no clear D. CDR3 length equals 14 residues. With 2 bases removed from V and 3 bases from J, the gap between germline ends came to 7 bases. Germline CDR1 reads MNHEY; CDR2 reads SMNVEV (reference sequence). CDR3 in DNA: TGTGCCAGCAGTTTAAGAGAAGACACCGGGGAGCTGTTTTTT. It specifies CASSLREDTGELFF.

V gene TRBV5-6 combines with J gene TRBJ1-3; D is unresolved. Germline lookup yields CDR1 SGHDT and CDR2 YYEEEE. V lost 0 bases, J lost 4 bases, and 2 bases lay in between. The length of the CDR3 is 12 residues. The CDR3 DNA reads as TGTGCCAGCAGCTTGGCAGGAAACACCATATATTTT. Its translation: CASSLAGNTIYF. Together with reference TRBV5-6 and TRBJ1-3, the CDR3 gives the full variable domain: DAGVTQSPTHLIKTRGQQVTLRCSPKSGHDTVSWYQQALGQGPQFIFQYYEEEERQRGNFPDRFSGHQFPNYSSELNVNALLLGDSALYLCASSLAGNTIYFGEGSWLTVV.

The chain employs TRBV9 and TRBJ2-2; D perhaps matches TRBD2 (7 bases). CDR1 is SGDLS and CDR2 is YYNGEE in the germline V gene. The CDR3 consists of 15 residues. The V and J ends lost 1 base and 4 bases respectively, with 11 bases between them. The CDR3 DNA reads as TGTGCCAGCAGCGTACGGGGGGCAGGCACCGGGGAGCTGTTTTTT. This gives the protein CASSVRGAGTGELFF.